This TCR beta chain was retrieved from a study of T cell repertoires in cytomegalovirus infection. Each CDR3 protein gets one entry after TCRdb re-called the reads with MiXCR. The table shows some 700,000 distinct CDR3 sequences, with about 33% occurring only once. General study points: The cumulative frequency of public TCR beta families distinguished individuals who carried CMV together with the relevant HLA.

Comments on this clonotype: Its antigen is not known.

This sequence was found in a human donor in good health (CMV status not recorded). Some clones in this sample may be carry-over from other donors' samples. The starting material was cultured PBMCs, obtained from culture after CMV antigen stimulation.

DNA for the CDR3: TGTGCCATCAGTGAGTTTGGAGGTCACTATGGCTACACCTTC. Its translation is CAISEFGGHYGYTF. The rearrangement joins TRBV10-3 to TRBJ1-2; D gene ambiguous. The V and J ends lost 1 base and 3 bases respectively, with 9 bases between them. Germline-derived CDR1 and CDR2 are ENHRY and SYGVKD. This CDR3 is 14 amino acids long.